The 9 T cell receptor beta chains below were found in one sample sequenced in a study of blood T cell repertoires in COVID-19. TCRdb's table, derived via immunoSEQ multiplex PCR, lists solely in-frame clones and lacks some. The sample contains about 320,000 clones, 90% to 95% of which appear only once. Specimen: PBMCs or T cells enriched from blood (not recorded which). Source of these receptors: a woman younger than 45 who had been exposed to COVID-19.

V usage is TRBV11-3 and J usage is TRBJ2-3; 7 bases align to TRBD2. CDR3 length: 17 residues. From germline, CDR1 is SGHNT and CDR2 YENEEA. J lost 0 bases, V lost 4 bases, and 10 bases had no gene match. The CDR3 DNA is TGTGCCAGCAGCTCCCGGGAGGCGGGATATAGCACAGATACGCAGTATTTT. Amino acids: CASSSREAGYSTDTQYF.

The chain carries TRBV6-5 and TRBJ1-1; weak D call: TRBD1 (6 bases). Germline CDR1 reads MNHEY; CDR2 reads SVGAGI. Trimming took off 7 bases at V and 7 bases at J, with 16 bases between the two ends. The CDR3 runs to 13 residues. The CDR3 DNA is TGTGCCAGCACTCCCGTAGGGGGTCGTGAAGCTTTCTTT. Its translation: CASTPVGGREAFF.

This rearrangement joins TRBV5-1 to TRBJ1-1; maybe TRBD1 (5 bases). Germline-derived CDR1 and CDR2 are SGHRS and YFSETQ. Trimming removed 1 base from V and 13 bases from J, with 20 bases in between. The CDR3 runs to 14 residues. CDR3 region: CASSLNQGIMLGFF. In DNA, the CDR3 is TGCGCCAGCAGCTTGAACCAGGGAATAATGTTGGGTTTCTTT.

This rearrangement joins TRBV21-1 to TRBJ2-7; TRBD1 is the table's D call and was not checked against the DNA. TRBV21-1 is deemed a pseudogene. The length of the CDR3 is 11 residues. DNA for the CDR3: TGTGCCAGCAGCCCCCACTACGAGCAGTACTTC. Translation: CASSPHYEQYF.

V usage is TRBV24-1 and J usage is TRBJ2-5; no reliable D call. V lost 6 bases, J lost 5 bases, and 21 bases lay in between. The CDR3 runs 16 residues. Germline V lookup: CDR1 KGHDR, CDR2 SFDVKD. The CDR3 DNA reads TGTGCCACCAGTCAGGCCGCTCGCACAAGTTTGGAGACCCAGTACTTC. Residues: CATSQAARTSLETQYF.

The chain has TRBV5-1 and TRBJ1-1, with D possibly being TRBD1 (5 bases). CDR1 is SGHRS and CDR2 is YFSETQ in the germline V gene. Trimming removed 2 bases at V and 2 bases at J, with 13 bases between. The CDR3 runs to 15 residues. The CDR3 protein is CASSFYDSGNTEAFF. The CDR3 DNA reads as TGCGCCAGCAGCTTTTATGACAGTGGTAACACTGAAGCTTTCTTT.

V and J are TRBV3-1 (or the pseudogene TRBV3-2) and TRBJ2-1, with D perhaps TRBD2 (5 bases). The germline CDR1 and CDR2 sequences are LGHDT and YNNKEL (reference sequence). Trimming took 4 bases from V and 3 from J, leaving 10 bases between them. There are 14 residues in the CDR3. CDR3 amino acids: CASSLTRIYNEQFF. CDR3 coding DNA: TGTGCCAGCAGCCTCACTAGGATCTACAATGAGCAGTTCTTC.

The rearrangement uses TRBV5-4 and TRBJ2-1; 9 nucleotides agree with TRBD2. J was trimmed by 5 bases and V by 4 bases; bases with no gene match: 10. This CDR3 is 16 amino acids long. Germline V gene sequence: CDR1 SGHNT, CDR2 YYREEE (reference sequence). CDR3 loop: CASSRVAGANNNEQFF. The CDR3 region has the DNA TGTGCCAGCAGCCGTGTAGCGGGGGCCAACAACAATGAGCAGTTCTTC. Full variable domain (outside the CDR3, taken from reference TRBV5-4 and TRBJ2-1): ETGVTQSPTHLIKTRGQQVTLRCSSQSGHNTVSWYQQALGQGPQFIFQYYREEENGRGNFPPRFSGLQFPNYSSELNVNALELDDSALYLCASSRVAGANNNEQFFGPGTRLTVL.

J is TRBJ1-2 and V is TRBV15; D uncertain. V dropped 1 base and J dropped 5 bases, with 8 bases sitting between them. The CDR3 is 13 residues long. Germline V gene data show CDR1 as LNHNV and CDR2 as YYDKDF (reference sequence). The CDR3 region is CATSRGGSYGYTF. The CDR3, as DNA: TGTGCCACCAGCAGAGGAGGGTCATATGGCTACACCTTC.